The 13 T cell receptor beta chains reported below all come from one sample, sequenced in a study of blood T cell repertoires in COVID-19 (dated by TCRdb to the early 2020s). The receptor library was made with the immunoSEQ multiplex PCR assay. This is the immuneACCESS table as TCRdb keeps it, with only in-frame sequences that have V and J called. A part of the clones is gone; compared with another copy, unresolved V genes explain less than half, and the rest is unexplained. Counted in this sample were about 440,000 clones; 85% to 90% of them appeared once. The top ten clones comprise about 4.3% of the sample. The specimen sequenced was peripheral blood. These receptors all come from a woman aged 25 to 39 with acute or convalescent COVID-19.

The chain carries TRBV4-2 and TRBJ2-2, with 7 positions matching TRBD1. The CDR3 length is 17 residues. J was trimmed by 0 bases and V by 0 bases; bases with no gene match: 4. CDR1 LGHNA and CDR2 YNFKEQ come from the germline V gene. The DNA of the CDR3 is TGTGCCAGCAGCCAAGACTCGGGACAGACGAACACCGGGGAGCTGTTTTTT. It codes for CASSQDSGQTNTGELFF.

Here the CDR3 reads CASQTGESTGELFF. For the CDR3, the DNA is TGTGCCAGTCAAACAGGGGAATCGACCGGGGAGCTGTTTTTT. This rearrangement joins TRBV19 to TRBJ2-2, with 7 bases matching TRBD1. Trimming at V came to 8 bases and at J to 5 bases, leaving 8 bases not matched to a gene. Germline lookup yields CDR1 LNHDA and CDR2 SQIVND (reference sequence). This CDR3 has 14 residues.

The rearrangement joins TRBV24-1 to TRBJ2-1; D possibly corresponds to TRBD1 (6 bases). With 3 bases removed from V and 5 bases from J, the gap between germline ends came to 13 bases. The CDR3 loop spans 15 amino acids. Germline CDR1 KGHDR, CDR2 SFDVKD. CDR3 nucleotides: TGTGCCACCAGTGATGGTAGGGGGTCAAACAATGAGCAGTTCTTC. Its translation is CATSDGRGSNNEQFF.

The chain carries TRBV4-1 and TRBJ2-2; no clear D. Trimming took 3 bases from V and 1 from J, leaving 6 bases between them. CDR1 is MGHRA, CDR2 YSYEKL, per germline. There are 14 residues in the CDR3. The CDR3 nucleotides read TGCGCCAGCAGCCATGGGCAGAACACCGGGGAGCTGTTTTTT. As protein: CASSHGQNTGELFF.

This clone was detected only a few times. The rearrangement links TRBV25-1 to TRBJ1-1, with 7 positions matching TRBD1. The CDR3 extends over 12 amino acids. With 10 bases clipped from V and 3 bases from J, the junction kept 5 bases outside the gene matches. Germline-derived CDR1 and CDR2 are MGHDK and SYGVNS. This CDR3 reads CANSDRDTEAFF. The CDR3 nucleotides are TGTGCCAACTCCGACAGGGACACTGAAGCTTTCTTT.

The chain employs TRBV12-3 or TRBV12-4 and TRBJ2-1, with 10 nucleotides matching TRBD2. This CDR3 is built from 13 residues. V lost 4 bases to trimming and J lost 8 bases; unmatched junction nucleotides: 2. The CDR3 region has the DNA TGTGCCAGCAGTTGGACTAGCGGTTATGAGCAGTTCTTC. Translating it yields CASSWTSGYEQFF.

V is TRBV30 and J is TRBJ2-7; possibly TRBD2 for D (5 bases). V was cut by 6 bases and J by 3 bases, with 18 bases left in between. The CDR3 length is 14 residues. Looked up from germline, CDR1 is GTSNPN and CDR2 is SVGIG (reference sequence). In DNA, the CDR3 is TGTGCCTGCGCCAAGCGGACTGGGGTCTACGAGCAGTACTTC. This translates into CACAKRTGVYEQYF. The full variable domain, its missing parts supplied by reference TRBV30 and TRBJ2-7, is SQTIHQWPATLVQPVGSPLSLECTVEGTSNPNLYWYRQAAGRGLQLLFYSVGIGQISSEVPQNLSASRPQDRQFILSSKKLLLSDSGFYLCACAKRTGVYEQYFGPGTRLTVT.

The CDR3: CASSKGDNEQYF. CDR3 DNA: TGTGCCAGTAGTAAGGGAGACAACGAGCAGTACTTC. V is TRBV19 and J is TRBJ2-7, with TRBD2 as a possible D gene (5 bases). Germline assignment: CDR1 LNHDA and CDR2 SQIVND (reference sequence). This CDR3 contains 12 residues. Trimming took 4 bases from V and 5 from J, leaving 9 bases between them.

V gene TRBV7-8 combines with J gene TRBJ1-6, with D possibly TRBD1 on 5 matching bases. Germline V gene data show CDR1 as SGHVS and CDR2 as FQNEAQ. V was trimmed by 4 bases and J by 6 bases, leaving 19 bases between them. The CDR3 runs 17 residues. DNA of the CDR3: TGTGCCAGCAGCTCCGCAATAAACAGGAAATCTAATTCACCCCTCCACTTT. It codes for CASSSAINRKSNSPLHF.

The chain couples TRBV20-1 to TRBJ2-5; TRBD2 agrees at 7 bases. The CDR3 covers 15 residues. CDR1 and CDR2 from the germline V gene are DFQATT and SNEGSKA (reference sequence). V dropped 3 bases and J dropped 3; count of bases not matched to a gene: 10. CDR3 sequence: CSASRGSGSEETQYF. The CDR3 region has the DNA TGCAGTGCTAGTCGGGGTAGCGGGTCCGAAGAGACCCAGTACTTC.

This clone was recorded only once. The CDR3 protein is CASSPGGSYNEQFF. CDR3 sequence (DNA): TGTGCCAGCAGCCCTGGGGGGTCATACAATGAGCAGTTCTTC. V gene TRBV9 combines with J gene TRBJ2-1; TRBD2 is a possible D gene (6 bases). The V gene lost 4 bases and the J gene lost 4 bases, with 12 bases spanning the gap. The germline V gene encodes CDR1 SGDLS and CDR2 YYNGEE. CDR3 length equals 14 residues.

The chain couples TRBV27 to TRBJ1-6; no firm D call. Trimming shortened V by 8 bases and J by 7 bases, and 9 bases separated the two germline ends. Germline CDR1 and CDR2: MNHEY and SMNVEV (reference sequence). The CDR3 consists of 12 residues. The CDR3 sequence is CASGRRNSPLHF. CDR3 nucleotide sequence: TGTGCCAGCGGCAGGCGCAATTCACCCCTCCACTTT.

The genes are TRBV7-9 and TRBJ2-2, with D perhaps TRBD1 (6 bases). The CDR3 totals 16 residues. Trimming removed 0 bases from V and 2 bases from J, with 10 bases in between. The germline V gene has CDR1 SEHNR and CDR2 FQNEAQ (reference sequence). CDR3 nucleotides: TGTGCCAGCAGCTTAGCTACAGGGTTTAACACCGGGGAGCTGTTTTTT. This codes for CASSLATGFNTGELFF.